This TCR beta chain was identified in a study of shared clonotypes between healthy human individuals. Points from the study as a whole: Clonotypes shared by all four sorted-subset donors had higher generation probabilities than non-shared clonotypes. Naive subsets generally had larger estimated richness than memory subsets.

The assay was carried out at the deep level. Sequencing used immunoSEQ multiplex PCR; TCRdb keeps in-frame clones, though not all of them. The table shows about 2.4 million clones, with roughly 92% occurring only once. The V end lost 0 bases, the J end lost 4 bases, and 21 bases lay between the germline ends. This CDR3 spans 18 amino acids. Looked up from germline, CDR1 is MNHEY and CDR2 is SMNVEV (reference sequence). About this clone: The antigen is undetermined.

Sequenced sample: naive CD4+ T cells sorted from blood. Regarding subset: CD45RA+ positively selected. The V and J genes are TRBV27 and TRBJ1-2; weak D call: TRBD1 (6 bases). The TCR sequence derives from a man in his late teens or twenties in good health. This CDR3 reads CASSLSARSRGRPYGYTF. The CDR3 nucleotides read TGTGCCAGCAGTTTATCGGCCCGAAGCAGGGGCCGTCCCTATGGCTACACCTTC.